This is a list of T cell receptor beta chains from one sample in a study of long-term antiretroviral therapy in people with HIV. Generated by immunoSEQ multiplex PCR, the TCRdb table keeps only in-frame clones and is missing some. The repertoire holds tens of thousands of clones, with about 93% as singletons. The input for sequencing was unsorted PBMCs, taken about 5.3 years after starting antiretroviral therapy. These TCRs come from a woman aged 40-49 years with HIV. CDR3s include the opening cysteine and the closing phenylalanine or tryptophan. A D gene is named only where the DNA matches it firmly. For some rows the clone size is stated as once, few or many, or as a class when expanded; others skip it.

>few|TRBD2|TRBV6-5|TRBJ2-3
TGTGCCAGCAGTTACAGCGGGAGTGGGGCAGATACGCAGTATTTT
CASSYSGSGADTQYF
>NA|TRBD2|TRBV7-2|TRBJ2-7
TGTGCCAGCAGCCCGAGGGGGTCAAGAGCGGGGGGCTACGAGCAGTACTTC
CASSPRGSRAGGYEQYF
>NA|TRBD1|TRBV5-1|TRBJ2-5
TGCGCCAGCAGCTTGCGCTCCGGACAGGAAGAGACCCAGTACTTC
CASSLRSGQEETQYF
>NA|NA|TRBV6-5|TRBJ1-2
TGTGCCAGCAGTAGCCGGGACAAAAACTATGGCTACACCTTC
CASSSRDKNYGYTF
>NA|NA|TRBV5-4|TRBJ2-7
TGTGCCAGCAGCTACGACGGGGGCACCTACGAGCAGTACTTC
CASSYDGGTYEQYF
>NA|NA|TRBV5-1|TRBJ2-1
TGCGCCAGCAGCTTAGTTGTTCAAGGGACCAATGAGCAGTTCTTC
CASSLVVQGTNEQFF
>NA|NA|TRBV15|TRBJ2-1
TGTGCCACCAGCAGAGCAGGGCGGGGCGGCAATGAGCAGTTCTTC
CATSRAGRGGNEQFF
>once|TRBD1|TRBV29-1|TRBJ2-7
TGCAGCGTTCGGACAGGGGAACTATACGAGCAGTACTTC
CSVRTGELYEQYF
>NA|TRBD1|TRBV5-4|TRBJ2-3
TGTGCCAGCAGCTTGCGTCAGGGGGCGATCCCCACAGATACGCAGTATTTT
CASSLRQGAIPTDTQYF
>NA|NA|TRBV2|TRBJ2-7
TGTGCCAGCAGTGTGGTGGTTTGGGGCGAGCAGTACTTC
CASSVVVWGEQYF
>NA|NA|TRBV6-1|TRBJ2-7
TGTGCCAGTTTTGACAGGCTAGCCTACGAGCAGTACTTC
CASFDRLAYEQYF
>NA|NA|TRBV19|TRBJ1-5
TGTGCCAGTAGTGAGGGACTGCGCAATCAGCCCCAGCATTTT
CASSEGLRNQPQHF
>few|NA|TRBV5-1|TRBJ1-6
TGCGCCAGCAGCCGCGGACCCGGGACAAGCCATTCACCCCTCCACTTT
CASSRGPGTSHSPLHF
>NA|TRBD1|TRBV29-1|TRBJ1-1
TGCAGCGTTCACCCGACAGGGGGCGTAAGGGCTTTCTTT
CSVHPTGGVRAFF
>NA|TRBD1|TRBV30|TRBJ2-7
TGTGCCAGCGACAGGGGGGGCTACGAGCAGTACTTC
CASDRGGYEQYF
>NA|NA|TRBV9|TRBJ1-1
TGTGCCAGCAGCCCCCTGGATGAAGCTTTCTTT
CASSPLDEAFF
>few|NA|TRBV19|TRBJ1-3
TGTGCCACCTTAGGAGACACCATATATTTT
CATLGDTIYF
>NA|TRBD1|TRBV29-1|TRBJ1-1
TGCAGCGTTGGACAGGGGGCGGCCACTGAAGCTTTCTTT
CSVGQGAATEAFF
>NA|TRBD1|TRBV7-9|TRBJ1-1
TGTGCCAGCAGCTTAGTAGGGGGCCCGGCGGGGAACACTGAAGCTTTCTTT
CASSLVGGPAGNTEAFF
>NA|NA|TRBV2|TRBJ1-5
TGTGCCAGCAGATCCGAGGGCCAGCCCCAGCATTTT
CASRSEGQPQHF
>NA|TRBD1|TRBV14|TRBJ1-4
TGTGCCAGCAGCCAGCGGGCAGGGGGGTATGAAAAACTGTTTTTT
CASSQRAGGYEKLFF
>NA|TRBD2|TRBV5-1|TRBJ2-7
TGCGCCAGCAGCTTCGAGGGAGGGAGAAACGAGCAGTACTTC
CASSFEGGRNEQYF